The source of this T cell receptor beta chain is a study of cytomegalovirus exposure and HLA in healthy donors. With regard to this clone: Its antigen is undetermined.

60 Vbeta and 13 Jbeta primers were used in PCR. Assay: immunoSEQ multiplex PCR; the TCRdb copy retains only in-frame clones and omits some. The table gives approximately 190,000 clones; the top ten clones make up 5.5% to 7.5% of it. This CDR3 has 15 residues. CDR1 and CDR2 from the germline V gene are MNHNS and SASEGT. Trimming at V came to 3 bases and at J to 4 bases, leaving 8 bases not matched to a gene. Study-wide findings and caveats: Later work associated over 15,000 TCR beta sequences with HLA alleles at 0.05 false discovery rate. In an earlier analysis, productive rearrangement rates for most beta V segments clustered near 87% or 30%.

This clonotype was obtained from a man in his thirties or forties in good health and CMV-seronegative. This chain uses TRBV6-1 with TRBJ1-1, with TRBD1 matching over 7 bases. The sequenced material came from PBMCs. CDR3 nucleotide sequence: TGTGCCAGCAGTGAGTCACAGGGGCGTTCCACTGAAGCTTTCTTT. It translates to CASSESQGRSTEAFF.